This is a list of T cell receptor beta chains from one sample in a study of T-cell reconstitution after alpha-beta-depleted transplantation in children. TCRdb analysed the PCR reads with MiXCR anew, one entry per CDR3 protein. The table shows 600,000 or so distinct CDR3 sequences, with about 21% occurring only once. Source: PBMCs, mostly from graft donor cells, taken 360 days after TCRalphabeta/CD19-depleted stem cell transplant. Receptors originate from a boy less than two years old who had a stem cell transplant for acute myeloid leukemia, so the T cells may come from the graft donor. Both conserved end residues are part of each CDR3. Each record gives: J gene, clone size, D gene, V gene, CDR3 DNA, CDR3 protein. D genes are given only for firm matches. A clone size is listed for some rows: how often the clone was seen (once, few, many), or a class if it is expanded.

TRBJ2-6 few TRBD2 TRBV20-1 TGCAGTGCCCAGATCATAGCGGGGGGAGGCTCTGGGGCCAACGTCCTGACTTTC CSAQIIAGGGSGANVLTF
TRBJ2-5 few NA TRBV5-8 TGTGCCAGCAGCAGGGGACCGTTGAGATACGAGACCCAGTACTTC CASSRGPLRYETQYF
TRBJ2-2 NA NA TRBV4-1 TGCGCCAGCAGCCAAGATTTGGGGGTAGAACGCACCGGGGAGCTGTTTTTT CASSQDLGVERTGELFF
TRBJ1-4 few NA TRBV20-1 TGCAGTGCTTCGCCGGGGGAAAAACTGTTTTTT CSASPGEKLFF
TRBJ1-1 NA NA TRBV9 TGTGCCAGCAGCGCCCACGACCGCCTGAACACTGAAGCTTTCTTT CASSAHDRLNTEAFF
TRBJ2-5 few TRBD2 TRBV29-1 TGCAGCGTTGAAGGGCCAGCGGGGGAAGAGACCCAGTACTTC CSVEGPAGEETQYF
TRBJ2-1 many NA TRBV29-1 TGCAGCGGGGGGAGCGGACCTTCCTACAATGAGCAGTTCTTC CSGGSGPSYNEQFF
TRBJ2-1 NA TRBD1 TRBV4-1 TGCGCCAGCAGCCTACGACAGGGTGTTAACAATGAGCAGTTCTTC CASSLRQGVNNEQFF
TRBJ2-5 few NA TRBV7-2 TGTGCCAGCAGCTTGGGGGGACCGGGGTACTTC CASSLGGPGYF
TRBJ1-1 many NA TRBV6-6 TGTGCCAGCACCTATCTACGGGACACTGAAGCTTTCTTT CASTYLRDTEAFF
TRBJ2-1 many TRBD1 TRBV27 TGTGCCAGCAGTTTAGAGGGACAGTACAATGAGCAGTTCTTC CASSLEGQYNEQFF
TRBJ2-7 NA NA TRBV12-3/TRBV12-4 TGTGCCAGGCTTTGTCTCGGGGGTAACGAGCAGTACTTC CARLCLGGNEQYF
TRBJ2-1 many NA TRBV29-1 TGCAGCGTTGAGAAGACGGTTCTTAATGAGCAGTTCTTC CSVEKTVLNEQFF
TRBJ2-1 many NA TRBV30 TGTGCCTGGAGTGTAGGGGGGGGCCCCTACAATGAGCAGTTCTTC CAWSVGGGPYNEQFF
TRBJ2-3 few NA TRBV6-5 TGTGCCAGCAGTTACTCGAGCGCGGCAGATACGCAGTATTTT CASSYSSAADTQYF
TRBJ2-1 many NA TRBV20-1 TGCAGTGCCTACCGGGTCTTGGGCGGTGAGCAGTTCTTC CSAYRVLGGEQFF
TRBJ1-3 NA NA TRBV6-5 TGTGCCAGCAGTTACTTCTCCTTGGTGGCCTCTGGAAACACCATATATTTT CASSYFSLVASGNTIYF
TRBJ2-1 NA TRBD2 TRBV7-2 TGTGCCAGCAGCTTGACTAGCGGGGGGCGAGATGAGCAGTTCTTC CASSLTSGGRDEQFF
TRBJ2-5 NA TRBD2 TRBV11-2 TGTGCCAGCAGCTTCCCCACTACTGAGCGGGGGGGCAAGCGATGGGAGACCCAGTACTTC CASSFPTTERGGKRWETQYF
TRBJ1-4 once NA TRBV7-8 TGTGCCAGCAGCTTAAGGTCCCCCAATGAAAAACTGTTTTTT CASSLRSPNEKLFF
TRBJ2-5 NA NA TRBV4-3 TGCGCCAGCAGCCAAGATATCAGGGGAGTCCAAGAGACCCAGTACTTC CASSQDIRGVQETQYF
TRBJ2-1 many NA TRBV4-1 TGCGCCAGCAGAGGGCAGGGAGGCAATGAGCAGTTCTTC CASRGQGGNEQFF
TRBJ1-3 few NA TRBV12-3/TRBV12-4 TGTGCCAGCGCCACTTCCGGGACATTGCCCTCTGGAAACACCATATATTTT CASATSGTLPSGNTIYF
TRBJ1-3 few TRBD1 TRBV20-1 TGCAGTGCTAGTAGAGGGGGCGGTGGAAACACCATATATTTT CSASRGGGGNTIYF
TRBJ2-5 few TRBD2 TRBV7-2 TGTGCCAGCAGCTACTACTTAGCGGGGGGAGGGGAGACCCAGTACTTC CASSYYLAGGGETQYF
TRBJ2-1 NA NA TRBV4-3 TGCGCCAGCAGCCGGGGACATCCCAATGAGCAGTTCTTC CASSRGHPNEQFF
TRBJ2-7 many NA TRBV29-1 TGCAGCGTTGTAGGGGGAAGGTACGAGCAGTACTTC CSVVGGRYEQYF
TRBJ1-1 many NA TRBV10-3 TGTGCCGCGGCCGGGACTCCAAACACTGAAGCTTTCTTT CAAAGTPNTEAFF
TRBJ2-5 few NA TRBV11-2 TGTGCCAGCAGCCATCGCGACGAGACCCAGTACTTC CASSHRDETQYF
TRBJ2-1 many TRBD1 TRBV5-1 TGCGCCAGCAGCTATTCCGGGACAGAGTACAATGAGCAGTTCTTC CASSYSGTEYNEQFF
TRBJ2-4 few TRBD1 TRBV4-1 TGCGCCAGCAGCCAACCGGGACAGGGTTCCCTAGCCAAAAACATTCAGTACTTC CASSQPGQGSLAKNIQYF
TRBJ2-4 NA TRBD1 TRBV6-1 TGTGCCAGCAGCATGACAGGGGCCAAAAACATTCAGTACTTC CASSMTGAKNIQYF
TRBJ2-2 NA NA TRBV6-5 TGTGACAGCAGTTACTCTGCCGGGGAGCTGTTTTTT CDSSYSAGELFF
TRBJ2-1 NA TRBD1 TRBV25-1 TGTGCCAGCAGTGTTAAGGACAGGGGGATCGATGAGCAGTTCTTC CASSVKDRGIDEQFF
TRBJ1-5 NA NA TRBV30 TGTGCCTGGAGCAGTTCTAGCAATCAGCCCCAGCATTTT CAWSSSSNQPQHF
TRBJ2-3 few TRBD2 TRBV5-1 TGCGCCAGCGCTGAGACTAGCGGGGGCCCAGATACGCAGTATTTT CASAETSGGPDTQYF
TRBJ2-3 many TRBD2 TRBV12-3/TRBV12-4 TGTGCCAGCAGGTCCGCAGGAGCGGGGGAGTCAGATACGCAGTATTTT CASRSAGAGESDTQYF
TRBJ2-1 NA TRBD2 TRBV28 TGTGCCAGCAGTTTATTGTCTAGCGGGGGGTTCAATGAGCAGTTCTTC CASSLLSSGGFNEQFF
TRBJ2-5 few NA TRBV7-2 TGTGCCAGCAGCTCCCAACCTGAGACCCAGTACTTC CASSSQPETQYF
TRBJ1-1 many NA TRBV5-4 TGTGCCAGCAGCAGCCCGACCAGTAGGAACACTGAAGCTTTCTTT CASSSPTSRNTEAFF
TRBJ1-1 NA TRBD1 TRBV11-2 TGTGCCAGCAGATCCCAGTCAGGGGGCTGGGGCATGAACACTGAAGCTTTCTTT CASRSQSGGWGMNTEAFF
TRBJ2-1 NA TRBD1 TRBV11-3 TGTGCCAGCAGTTTTGGGACAGGGAGTTTGGAGGAGCAGTTCTTC CASSFGTGSLEEQFF
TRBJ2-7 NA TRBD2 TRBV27 TGTGCCAGCAGTTCCTCGAGTAGCGGGGGATACGAGCAGTACTTC CASSSSSSGGYEQYF
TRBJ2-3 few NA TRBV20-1 TGCTGTGCTAGAGACCCCTGGAATTTGCGGGGAACAGATACGCAGTATTTT CCARDPWNLRGTDTQYF
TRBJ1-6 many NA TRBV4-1 TGCGCCAGCAGCCAAGACCCTTGGCCTACTTATAATTCACCCCTCCACTTT CASSQDPWPTYNSPLHF
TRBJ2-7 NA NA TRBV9 TGTGCCAGCAGCGCAACAGGGTCCTACGAGCAGTACTTC CASSATGSYEQYF
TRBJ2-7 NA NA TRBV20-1 TGCAGTGCTAGAGATTCTCCTACTAATCAGGTGGACCCTTACGAGCAGTACTTC CSARDSPTNQVDPYEQYF
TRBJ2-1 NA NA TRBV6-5 TGTGCCAGCAGTTACTCGGGTCAGGATCAGTTCTTC CASSYSGQDQFF
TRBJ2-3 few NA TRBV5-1 TGCGCCAGCAGCTTGGCGTGGCGCACAGATACGCAGTATTTT CASSLAWRTDTQYF
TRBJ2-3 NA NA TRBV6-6 TGTGCCAGCAGTACCTATACGCAGTATTTT CASSTYTQYF
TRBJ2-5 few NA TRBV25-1 TGTGCCAGCGCCGCCCGAAGGGGAGAGACCCAGTACTTC CASAARRGETQYF
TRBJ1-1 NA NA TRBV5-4 TGTGCCAGCAGCAGGGACGCAAAGACTGAAGCTTTCTTT CASSRDAKTEAFF
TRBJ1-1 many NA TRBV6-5 TGTGCCAGCAGTCAGGATCGAAGGGGAAACACTGAAGCTTTCTTT CASSQDRRGNTEAFF
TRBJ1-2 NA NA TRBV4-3 TGCGCCAGCAGCCAAGGGTCCGGGAGTATAAACTATGGCTACACCTTC CASSQGSGSINYGYTF
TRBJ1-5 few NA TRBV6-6 TGTGCCCTCGGGGCAGTCGCTGATCAGCCCCAGCATTTT CALGAVADQPQHF
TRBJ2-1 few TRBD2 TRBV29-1 TGCAGCGGCCTAACCGGGACTAGCGGGGGTGTGCAGTTCTTC CSGLTGTSGGVQFF
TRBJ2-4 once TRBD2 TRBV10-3 TGTGCCATCAGGAGCGGGGGGGAAAACATTCAGTACTTC CAIRSGGENIQYF
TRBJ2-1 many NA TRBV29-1 TGCAGCGTTGAAGAATGGGTACCGAGAAGCTCCTACAATGAGCAGTTCTTC CSVEEWVPRSSYNEQFF
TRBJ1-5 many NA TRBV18 TGTGCCAGCTCGCCCCGCGGGACGGGCAATCAGCCCCAGCATTTT CASSPRGTGNQPQHF
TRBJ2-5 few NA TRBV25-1 TGTGCCAGCAGTGAGGGGGCAGGGAAGGAGACCCAGTACTTC CASSEGAGKETQYF